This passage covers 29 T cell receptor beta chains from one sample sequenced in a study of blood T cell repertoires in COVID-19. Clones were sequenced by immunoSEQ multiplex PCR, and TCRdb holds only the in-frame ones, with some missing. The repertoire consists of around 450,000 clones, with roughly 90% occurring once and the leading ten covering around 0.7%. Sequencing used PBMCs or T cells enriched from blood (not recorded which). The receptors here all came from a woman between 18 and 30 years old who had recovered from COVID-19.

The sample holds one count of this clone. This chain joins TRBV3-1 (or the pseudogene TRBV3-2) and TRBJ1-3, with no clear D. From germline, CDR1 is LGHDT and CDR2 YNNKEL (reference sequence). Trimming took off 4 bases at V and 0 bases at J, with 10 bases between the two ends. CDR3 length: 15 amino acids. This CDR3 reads CASSPRSSSGNTIYF. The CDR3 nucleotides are TGTGCCAGCAGCCCCAGGTCCTCCTCTGGAAACACCATATATTTT.

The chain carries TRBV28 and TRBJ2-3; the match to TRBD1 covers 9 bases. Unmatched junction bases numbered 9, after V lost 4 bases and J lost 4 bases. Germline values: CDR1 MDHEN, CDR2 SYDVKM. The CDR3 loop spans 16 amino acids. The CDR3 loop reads CASSSLQGAGADTQYF. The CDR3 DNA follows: TGTGCCAGCAGTTCCCTACAGGGGGCCGGCGCAGATACGCAGTATTTT. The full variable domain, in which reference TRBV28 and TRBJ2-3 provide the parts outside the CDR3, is DVKVTQSSRYLVKRTGEKVFLECVQDMDHENMFWYRQDPGLGLRLIYFSYDVKMKEKGDIPEGYSVSREKKERFSLILESASTNQTSMYLCASSSLQGAGADTQYFGPGTRLTVL.

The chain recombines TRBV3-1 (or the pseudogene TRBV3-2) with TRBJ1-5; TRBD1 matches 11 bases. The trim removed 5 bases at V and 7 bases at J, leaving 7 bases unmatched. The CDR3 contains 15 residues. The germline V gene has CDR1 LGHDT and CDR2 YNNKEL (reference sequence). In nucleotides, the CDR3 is TGTGCCAGCAGCATGGGGACAGGGGGAGGCCAGCCCCAGCATTTT. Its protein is CASSMGTGGGQPQHF.

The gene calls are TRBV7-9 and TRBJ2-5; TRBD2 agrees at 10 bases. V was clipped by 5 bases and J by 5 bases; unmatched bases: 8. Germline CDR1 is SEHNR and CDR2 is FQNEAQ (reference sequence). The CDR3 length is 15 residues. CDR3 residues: CASSPPAGGRETQYF. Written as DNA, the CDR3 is TGTGCCAGCAGCCCCCCAGCGGGGGGGCGGGAGACCCAGTACTTC.

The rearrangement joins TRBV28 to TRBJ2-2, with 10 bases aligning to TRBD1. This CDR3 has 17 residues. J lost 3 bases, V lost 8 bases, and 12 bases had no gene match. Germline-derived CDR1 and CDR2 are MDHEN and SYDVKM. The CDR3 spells CASLRLKGQGYTGELFF. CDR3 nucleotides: TGTGCCAGCCTACGTTTGAAGGGACAGGGGTACACCGGGGAGCTGTTTTTT.

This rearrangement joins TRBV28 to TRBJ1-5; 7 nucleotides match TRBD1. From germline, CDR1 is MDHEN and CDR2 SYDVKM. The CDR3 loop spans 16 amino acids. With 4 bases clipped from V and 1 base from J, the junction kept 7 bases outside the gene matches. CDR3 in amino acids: CASSSDRVLSNQPQHF. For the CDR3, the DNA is TGTGCCAGCAGTTCCGACAGGGTTTTAAGCAATCAGCCCCAGCATTTT.

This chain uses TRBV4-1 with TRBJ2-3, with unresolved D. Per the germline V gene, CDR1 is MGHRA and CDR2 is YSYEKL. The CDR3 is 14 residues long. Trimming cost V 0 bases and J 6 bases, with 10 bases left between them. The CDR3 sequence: CASSQDPREDTQYF. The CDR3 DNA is TGCGCCAGCAGCCAAGATCCGAGAGAGGATACGCAGTATTTT.

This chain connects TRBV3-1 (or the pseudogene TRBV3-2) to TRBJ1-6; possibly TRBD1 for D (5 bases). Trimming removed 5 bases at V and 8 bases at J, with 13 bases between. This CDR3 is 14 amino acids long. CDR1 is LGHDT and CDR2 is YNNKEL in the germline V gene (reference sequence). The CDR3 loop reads CASSSGRDYSPLHF. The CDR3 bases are TGTGCCAGCAGCTCGGGACGGGACTATTCACCCCTCCACTTT.

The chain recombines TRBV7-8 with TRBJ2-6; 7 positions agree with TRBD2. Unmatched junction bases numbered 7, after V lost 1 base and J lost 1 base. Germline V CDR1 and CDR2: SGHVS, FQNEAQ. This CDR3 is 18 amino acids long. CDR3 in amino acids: CASSLVGLDLSGANVLTF. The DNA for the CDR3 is TGTGCCAGCAGCTTAGTCGGACTAGACTTATCTGGGGCCAACGTCCTGACTTTC.

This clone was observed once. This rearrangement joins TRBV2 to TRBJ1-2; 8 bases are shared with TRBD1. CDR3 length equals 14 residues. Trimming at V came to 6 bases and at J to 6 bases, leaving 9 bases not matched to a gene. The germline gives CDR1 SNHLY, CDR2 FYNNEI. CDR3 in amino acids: CASSPNRGQDGYTF. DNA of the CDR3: TGTGCCAGCAGCCCTAACAGGGGACAGGATGGCTACACCTTC.

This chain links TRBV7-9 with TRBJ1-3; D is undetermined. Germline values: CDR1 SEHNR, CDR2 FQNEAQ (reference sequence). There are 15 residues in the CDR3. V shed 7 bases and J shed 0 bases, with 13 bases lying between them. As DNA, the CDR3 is TGTGCCAGCATGAAGAGGATGAGCTCTGGAAACACCATATATTTT. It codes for CASMKRMSSGNTIYF.

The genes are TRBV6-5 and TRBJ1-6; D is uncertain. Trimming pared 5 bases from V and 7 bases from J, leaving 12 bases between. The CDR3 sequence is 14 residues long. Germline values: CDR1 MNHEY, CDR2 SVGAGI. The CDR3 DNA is TGTGCCAGCAGTAGGGAGTTCCAGAATTCACCCCTCCACTTT. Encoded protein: CASSREFQNSPLHF.

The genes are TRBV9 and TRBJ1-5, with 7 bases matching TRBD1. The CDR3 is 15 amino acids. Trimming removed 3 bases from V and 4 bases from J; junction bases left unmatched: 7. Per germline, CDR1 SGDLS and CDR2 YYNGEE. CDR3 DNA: TGTGCCAGCAGCGAAACCGGGACAGAAAATCAGCCCCAGCATTTT. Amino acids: CASSETGTENQPQHF.

The chain's CDR3 is CASSSQGLRTDTQYF. Written as DNA, the CDR3 is TGTGCCAGCAGCTCACAGGGCCTCCGCACAGATACGCAGTATTTT. V usage is TRBV11-3 and J usage is TRBJ2-3; D is perhaps TRBD1 (6 bases). CDR1 SGHNT and CDR2 YENEEA come from the germline V gene. The CDR3 is made up of 15 amino acids. V was clipped by 4 bases and J by 1 base, with 12 bases between them.

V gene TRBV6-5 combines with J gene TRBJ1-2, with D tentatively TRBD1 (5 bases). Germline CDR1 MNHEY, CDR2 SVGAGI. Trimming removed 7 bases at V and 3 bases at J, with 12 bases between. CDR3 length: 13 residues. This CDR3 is CASKAGSDYGYTF. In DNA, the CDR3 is TGTGCCAGCAAAGCAGGGTCTGACTATGGCTACACCTTC.

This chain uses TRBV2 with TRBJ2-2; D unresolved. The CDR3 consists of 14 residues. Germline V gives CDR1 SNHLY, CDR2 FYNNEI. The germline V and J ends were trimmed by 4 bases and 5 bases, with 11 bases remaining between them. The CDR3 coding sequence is TGTGCCAGCAGTGCGATAACATTTACCGGGGAGCTGTTTTTT. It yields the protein CASSAITFTGELFF.

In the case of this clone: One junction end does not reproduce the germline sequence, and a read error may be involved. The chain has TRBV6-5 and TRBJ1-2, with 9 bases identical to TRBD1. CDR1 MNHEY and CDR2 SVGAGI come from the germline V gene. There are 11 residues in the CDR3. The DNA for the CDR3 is TGTGCCAGCAGTCGGGACAGGGAGAGGGTCTTC. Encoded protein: CASSRDRERVF.

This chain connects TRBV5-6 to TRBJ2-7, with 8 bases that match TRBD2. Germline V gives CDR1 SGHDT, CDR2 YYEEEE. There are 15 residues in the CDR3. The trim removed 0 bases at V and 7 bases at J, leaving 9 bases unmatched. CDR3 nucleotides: TGTGCCAGCAGCTTGGTCGTATCGGGGGGGCGTGAGCAGTACTTC. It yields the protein CASSLVVSGGREQYF. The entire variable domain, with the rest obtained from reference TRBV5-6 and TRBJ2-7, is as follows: DAGVTQSPTHLIKTRGQQVTLRCSPKSGHDTVSWYQQALGQGPQFIFQYYEEEERQRGNFPDRFSGHQFPNYSSELNVNALLLGDSALYLCASSLVVSGGREQYFGPGTRLTVT.

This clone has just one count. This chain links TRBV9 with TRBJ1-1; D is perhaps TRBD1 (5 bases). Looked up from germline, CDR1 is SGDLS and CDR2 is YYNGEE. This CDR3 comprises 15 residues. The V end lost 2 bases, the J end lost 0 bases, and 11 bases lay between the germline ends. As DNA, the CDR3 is TGTGCCAGCAGCGTCGGTGGGGCCGTGAACACTGAAGCTTTCTTT. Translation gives CASSVGGAVNTEAFF.

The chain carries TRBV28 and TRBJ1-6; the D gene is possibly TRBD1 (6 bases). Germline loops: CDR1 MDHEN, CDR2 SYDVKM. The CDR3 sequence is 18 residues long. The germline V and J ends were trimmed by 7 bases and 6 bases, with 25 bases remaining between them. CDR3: CASTEWGYGGGGNSPLHF. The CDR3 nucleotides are TGTGCCAGCACCGAATGGGGATACGGGGGGGGCGGTAATTCACCCCTCCACTTT.

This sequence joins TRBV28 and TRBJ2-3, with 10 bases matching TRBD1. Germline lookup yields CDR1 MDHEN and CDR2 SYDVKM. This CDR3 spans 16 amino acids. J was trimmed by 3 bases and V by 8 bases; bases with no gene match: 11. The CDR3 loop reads CASLGDRGAGTDTQYF. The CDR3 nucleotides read TGTGCCAGCCTGGGGGACAGGGGAGCCGGGACAGATACGCAGTATTTT. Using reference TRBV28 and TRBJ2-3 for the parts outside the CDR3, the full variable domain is DVKVTQSSRYLVKRTGEKVFLECVQDMDHENMFWYRQDPGLGLRLIYFSYDVKMKEKGDIPEGYSVSREKKERFSLILESASTNQTSMYLCASLGDRGAGTDTQYFGPGTRLTVL.

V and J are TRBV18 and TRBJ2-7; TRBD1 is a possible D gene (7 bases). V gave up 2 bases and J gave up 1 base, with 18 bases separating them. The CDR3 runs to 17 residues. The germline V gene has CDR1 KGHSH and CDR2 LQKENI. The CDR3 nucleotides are TGTGCCAGCTCACCAAAAGAGGGAGGACAGGTATCCTACGAGCAGTACTTC. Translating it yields CASSPKEGGQVSYEQYF.

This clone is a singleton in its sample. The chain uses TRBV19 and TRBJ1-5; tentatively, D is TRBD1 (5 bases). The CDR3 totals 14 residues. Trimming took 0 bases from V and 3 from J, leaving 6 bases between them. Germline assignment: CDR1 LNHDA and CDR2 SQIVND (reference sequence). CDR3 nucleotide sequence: TGTGCCAGTAGTATAGAAGGGGCCAATCAGCCCCAGCATTTT. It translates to CASSIEGANQPQHF.

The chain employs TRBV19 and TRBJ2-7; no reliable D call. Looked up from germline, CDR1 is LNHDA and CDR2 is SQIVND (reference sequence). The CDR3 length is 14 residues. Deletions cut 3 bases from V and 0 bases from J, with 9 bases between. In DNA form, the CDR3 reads TGTGCCAGTAGTATTTTACCGAGCTCCTACGAGCAGTACTTC. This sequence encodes CASSILPSSYEQYF.

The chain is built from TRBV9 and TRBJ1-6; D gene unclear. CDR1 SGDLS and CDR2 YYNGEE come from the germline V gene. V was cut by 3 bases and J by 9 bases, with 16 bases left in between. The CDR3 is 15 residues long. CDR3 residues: CASSAAVGLGSPLHF. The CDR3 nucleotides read TGTGCCAGCAGCGCCGCGGTAGGTTTGGGTTCACCCCTCCACTTT. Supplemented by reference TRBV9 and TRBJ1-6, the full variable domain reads DSGVTQTPKHLITATGQRVTLRCSPRSGDLSVYWYQQSLDQGLQFLIQYYNGEERAKGNILERFSAQQFPDLHSELNLSSLELGDSALYFCASSAAVGLGSPLHFGNGTRLTVT.

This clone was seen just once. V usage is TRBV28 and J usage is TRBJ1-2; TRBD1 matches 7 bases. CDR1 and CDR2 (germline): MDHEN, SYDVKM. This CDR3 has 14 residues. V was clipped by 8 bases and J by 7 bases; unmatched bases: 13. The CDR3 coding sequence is TGTGCCAGCCGCCCGACAGGGTTCGTTGGTGGCTACACCTTC. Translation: CASRPTGFVGGYTF.

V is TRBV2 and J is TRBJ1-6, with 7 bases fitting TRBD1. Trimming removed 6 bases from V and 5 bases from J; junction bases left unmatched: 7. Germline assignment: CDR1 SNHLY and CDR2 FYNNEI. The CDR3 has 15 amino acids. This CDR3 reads CASSGDRPNNSPLHF. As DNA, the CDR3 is TGTGCCAGCAGCGGGGACAGACCTAATAATTCACCCCTCCACTTT. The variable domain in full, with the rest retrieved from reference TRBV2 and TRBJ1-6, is EPEVTQTPSHQVTQMGQEVILRCVPISNHLYFYWYRQILGQKVEFLVSFYNNEISEKSEIFDDQFSVERPDGSNFTLKIRSTKLEDSAMYFCASSGDRPNNSPLHFGNGTRLTVT.

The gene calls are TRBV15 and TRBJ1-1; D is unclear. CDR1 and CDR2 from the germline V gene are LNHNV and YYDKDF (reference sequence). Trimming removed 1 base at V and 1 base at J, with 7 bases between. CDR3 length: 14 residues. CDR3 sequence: CATSRGTGNTEAFF. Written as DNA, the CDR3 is TGTGCCACCAGCAGAGGAACGGGGAACACTGAAGCTTTCTTT.

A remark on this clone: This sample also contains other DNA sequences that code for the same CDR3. CDR3 residues: CASSRGGSTDTQYF. As DNA, the CDR3 is TGTGCCAGTAGTCGGGGAGGTAGCACAGATACGCAGTATTTT. The chain has TRBV19 and TRBJ2-3, with a possible D match to TRBD2 (6 bases). Germline CDR1 LNHDA, CDR2 SQIVND (reference sequence). V was pared by 5 bases and J by 0 bases, with 9 bases between. The CDR3 extends over 14 amino acids.